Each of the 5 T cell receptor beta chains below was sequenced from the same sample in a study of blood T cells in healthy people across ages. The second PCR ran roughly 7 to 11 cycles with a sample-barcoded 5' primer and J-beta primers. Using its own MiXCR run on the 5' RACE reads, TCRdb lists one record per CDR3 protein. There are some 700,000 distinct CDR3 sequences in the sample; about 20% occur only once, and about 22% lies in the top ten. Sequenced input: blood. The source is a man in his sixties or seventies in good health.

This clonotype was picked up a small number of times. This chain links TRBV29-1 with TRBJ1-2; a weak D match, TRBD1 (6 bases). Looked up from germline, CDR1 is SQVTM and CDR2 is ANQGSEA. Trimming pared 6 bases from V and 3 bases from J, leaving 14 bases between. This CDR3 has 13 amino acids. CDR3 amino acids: CSVAETGDYGYTF. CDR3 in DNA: TGCAGCGTCGCAGAGACAGGTGACTATGGCTACACCTTC.

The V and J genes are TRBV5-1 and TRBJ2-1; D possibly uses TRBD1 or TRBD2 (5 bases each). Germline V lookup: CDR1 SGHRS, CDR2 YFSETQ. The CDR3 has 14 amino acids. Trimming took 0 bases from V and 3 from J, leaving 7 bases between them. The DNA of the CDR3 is TGCGCCAGCAGCTTGGGGGACCTCTACAATGAGCAGTTCTTC. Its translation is CASSLGDLYNEQFF.

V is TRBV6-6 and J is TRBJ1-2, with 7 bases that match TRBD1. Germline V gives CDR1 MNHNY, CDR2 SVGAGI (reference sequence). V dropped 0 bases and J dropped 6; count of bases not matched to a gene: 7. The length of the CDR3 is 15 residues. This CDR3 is CASSYSGQGEHGYTF. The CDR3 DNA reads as TGTGCCAGCAGTTACTCCGGGCAGGGGGAGCATGGCTACACCTTC.

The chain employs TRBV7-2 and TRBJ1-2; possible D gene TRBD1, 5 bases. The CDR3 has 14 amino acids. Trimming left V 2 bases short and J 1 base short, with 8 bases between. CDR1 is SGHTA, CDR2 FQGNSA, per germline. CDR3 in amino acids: CASSLWTSNYGYTF. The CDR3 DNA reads TGTGCCAGCAGCTTATGGACAAGTAACTATGGCTACACCTTC.

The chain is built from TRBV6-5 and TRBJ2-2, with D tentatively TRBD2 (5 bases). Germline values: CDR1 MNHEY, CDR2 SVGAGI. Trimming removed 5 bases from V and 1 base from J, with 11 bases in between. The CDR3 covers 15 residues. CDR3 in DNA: TGTGCCAGCAGTAAGGTTCGGGGGAACACCGGGGAGCTGTTTTTT. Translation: CASSKVRGNTGELFF.